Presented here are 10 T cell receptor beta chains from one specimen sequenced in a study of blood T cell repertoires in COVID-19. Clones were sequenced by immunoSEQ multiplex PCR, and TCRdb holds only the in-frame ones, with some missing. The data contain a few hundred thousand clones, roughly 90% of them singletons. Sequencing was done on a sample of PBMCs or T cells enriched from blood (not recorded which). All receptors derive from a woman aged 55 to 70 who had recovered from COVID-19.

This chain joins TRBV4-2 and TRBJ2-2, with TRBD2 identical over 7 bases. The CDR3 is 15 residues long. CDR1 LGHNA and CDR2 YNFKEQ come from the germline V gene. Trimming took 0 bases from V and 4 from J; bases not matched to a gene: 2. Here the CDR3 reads CASSQELAITGELFF. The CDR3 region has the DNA TGTGCCAGCAGCCAAGAACTAGCGATCACCGGGGAGCTGTTTTTT.

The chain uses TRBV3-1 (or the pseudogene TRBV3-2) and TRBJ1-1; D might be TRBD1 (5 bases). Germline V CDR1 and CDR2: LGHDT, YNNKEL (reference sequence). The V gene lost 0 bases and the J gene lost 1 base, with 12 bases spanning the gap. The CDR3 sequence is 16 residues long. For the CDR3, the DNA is TGTGCCAGCAGCCAAGAATCAGGGATACCGAACACTGAAGCTTTCTTT. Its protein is CASSQESGIPNTEAFF.

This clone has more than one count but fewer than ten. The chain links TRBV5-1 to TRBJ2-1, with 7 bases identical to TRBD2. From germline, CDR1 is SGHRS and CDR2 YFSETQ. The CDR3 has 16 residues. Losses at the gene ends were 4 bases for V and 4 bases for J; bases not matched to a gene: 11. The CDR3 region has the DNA TGCGCCAGCAGCGGCACCGGGACTACCCTGTACAATGAGCAGTTCTTC. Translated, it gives CASSGTGTTLYNEQFF.

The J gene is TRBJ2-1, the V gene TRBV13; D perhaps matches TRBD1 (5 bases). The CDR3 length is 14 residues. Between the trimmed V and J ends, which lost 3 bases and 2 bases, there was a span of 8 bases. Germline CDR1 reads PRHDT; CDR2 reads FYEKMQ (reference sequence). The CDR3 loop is CASSLQGTYNEQFF. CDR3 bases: TGTGCCAGCAGCTTGCAGGGCACCTACAATGAGCAGTTCTTC.

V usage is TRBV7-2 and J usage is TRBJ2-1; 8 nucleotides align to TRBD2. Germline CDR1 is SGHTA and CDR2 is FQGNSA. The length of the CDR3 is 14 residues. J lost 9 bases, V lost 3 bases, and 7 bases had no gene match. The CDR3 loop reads CASSFASGSTEQFF. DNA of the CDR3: TGTGCCAGCAGCTTTGCTAGCGGGTCTACTGAGCAGTTCTTC.

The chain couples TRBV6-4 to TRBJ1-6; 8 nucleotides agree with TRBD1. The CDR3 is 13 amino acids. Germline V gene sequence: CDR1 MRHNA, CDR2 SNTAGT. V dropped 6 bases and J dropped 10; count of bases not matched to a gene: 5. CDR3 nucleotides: TGTGCCAGCAGCCAGACAGGGGAATCACCCCTCCACTTT. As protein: CASSQTGESPLHF.

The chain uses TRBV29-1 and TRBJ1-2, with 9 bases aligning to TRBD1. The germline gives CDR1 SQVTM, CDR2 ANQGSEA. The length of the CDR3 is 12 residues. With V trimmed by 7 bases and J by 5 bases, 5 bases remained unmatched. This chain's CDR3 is CSGGQGLYGYTF. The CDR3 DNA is TGCAGCGGGGGACAGGGCTTATATGGCTACACCTTC.

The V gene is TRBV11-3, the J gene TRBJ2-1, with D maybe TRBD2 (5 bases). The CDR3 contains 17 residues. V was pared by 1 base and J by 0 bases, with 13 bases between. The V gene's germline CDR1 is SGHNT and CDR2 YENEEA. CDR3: CASSLGRARHSYNEQFF. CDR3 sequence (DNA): TGTGCCAGCAGCTTAGGGCGGGCCCGTCACTCCTACAATGAGCAGTTCTTC.

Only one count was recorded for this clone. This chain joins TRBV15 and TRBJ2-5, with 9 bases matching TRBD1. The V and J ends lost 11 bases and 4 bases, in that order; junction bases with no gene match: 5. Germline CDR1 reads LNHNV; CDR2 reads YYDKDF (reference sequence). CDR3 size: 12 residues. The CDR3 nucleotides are TGTGCCTCTGGGACAGGGAGAGAGACCCAGTACTTC. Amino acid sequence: CASGTGRETQYF. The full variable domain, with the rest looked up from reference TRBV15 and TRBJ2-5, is DAMVIQNPRYQVTQFGKPVTLSCSQTLNHNVMYWYQQKSSQAPKLLFHYYDKDFNNEADTPDNFQSRRPNTSFCFLDIRSPGLGDTAMYLCASGTGRETQYFGPGTRLLVL.

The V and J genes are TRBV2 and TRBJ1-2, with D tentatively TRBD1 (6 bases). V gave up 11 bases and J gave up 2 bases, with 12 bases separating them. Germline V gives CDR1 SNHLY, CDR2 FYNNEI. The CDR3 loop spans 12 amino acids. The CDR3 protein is CAGTPTNYGYTF. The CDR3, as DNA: TGTGCCGGGACACCGACCAACTATGGCTACACCTTC.